These 17 T cell receptor beta chains came from one sample sequenced in a study of PD-1 blockade in mismatch repair-deficient tumors. This table comes from immunoSEQ multiplex PCR, and its TCRdb copy is limited to in-frame clones, with some not included. The sample gives under 50,000 clones, 70% to 80% of which show up once; roughly 22% is in the top ten. Sequencing used peripheral blood, obtained 4 weeks after starting pembrolizumab. Source of these receptors: an adult with mismatch repair-deficient cancer.

This clone was seen only a few times. CDR3 in DNA: TGTGCCTGGAGTAGTGACAGCAATCAGCCCCAGCATTTT. It yields the protein CAWSSDSNQPQHF. This chain connects TRBV30 to TRBJ1-5; no reliable D call. The germline V gene has CDR1 GTSNPN and CDR2 SVGIG (reference sequence). The germline V and J ends were trimmed by 2 bases and 1 base, with 6 bases remaining between them. This CDR3 comprises 13 residues.

CDR3 nucleotides: TGTGCCAGTAGTATAGGGGACATTGGTGAAAAACTGTTTTTT. Translated: CASSIGDIGEKLFF. This chain uses TRBV19 with TRBJ1-4; maybe TRBD1 (6 bases). Germline CDR1 is LNHDA and CDR2 is SQIVND (reference sequence). The CDR3 loop spans 14 amino acids. Trimming took 1 base from V and 7 from J, leaving 10 bases between them.

Points on this clone: At the DNA level, this CDR3 is encoded by other sequences in the same sample as well. The chain joins TRBV6-4 to TRBJ1-5; no firm D call. Germline V gene lookup returns CDR1 MRHNA and CDR2 SNTAGT. The CDR3 consists of 13 residues. V dropped 3 bases and J dropped 1 base, with 4 bases sitting between them. As DNA, the CDR3 is TGTGCCAGCAGTGAAGGGAGCAATCAGCCCCAGCATTTT. This gives the protein CASSEGSNQPQHF.

This chain uses TRBV11-3 with TRBJ2-3; 9 nucleotides agree with TRBD2. The ends lost 5 bases at V and 2 bases at J; junction bases unmatched: 11. The germline V gene encodes CDR1 SGHNT and CDR2 YENEEA. The CDR3 has 17 residues. The CDR3 DNA sequence: TGTGCCAGCAGCAAGAGGAGACTAGCGGCCTACACAGATACGCAGTATTTT. Protein sequence: CASSKRRLAAYTDTQYF.

The chain links TRBV7-2 to TRBJ2-5; maybe TRBD1 (5 bases). There are 12 residues in the CDR3. V was clipped by 2 bases and J by 7 bases, with 8 bases between them. The germline gives CDR1 SGHTA, CDR2 FQGNSA. CDR3: CASSLQGWTQYF. CDR3 nucleotides: TGTGCCAGCAGCTTACAGGGATGGACCCAGTACTTC.

The CDR3 coding sequence is TGTGCCAGCAGCCTAGGGGGACTAGGGGGGAACGAGCAGTACTTC. This gives the protein CASSLGGLGGNEQYF. This chain connects TRBV7-9 to TRBJ2-7, with 8 bases identical to TRBD2. The CDR3 length is 15 residues. Trimming took 5 bases from V and 5 from J; bases not matched to a gene: 11. The germline CDR1 and CDR2 sequences are SEHNR and FQNEAQ (reference sequence). Full variable domain (missing parts from reference TRBV7-9 and TRBJ2-7): DTGVSQNPRHKITKRGQNVTFRCDPISEHNRLYWYRQTLGQGPEFLTYFQNEAQLEKSRLLSDRFSAERPKGSFSTLEIQRTEQGDSAMYLCASSLGGLGGNEQYFGPGTRLTVT.

This clone occurred a few times. This chain uses TRBV2 with TRBJ1-5; no definite D call. The CDR3 consists of 11 residues. The V end lost 6 bases, the J end lost 9 bases, and 9 bases lay between the germline ends. Germline CDR1 SNHLY, CDR2 FYNNEI. CDR3 sequence reads: CASRVKGPQHF. CDR3 coding DNA: TGTGCCAGCAGGGTAAAGGGGCCCCAGCATTTT. Supplemented by reference TRBV2 and TRBJ1-5, the full variable domain reads EPEVTQTPSHQVTQMGQEVILRCVPISNHLYFYWYRQILGQKVEFLVSFYNNEISEKSEIFDDQFSVERPDGSNFTLKIRSTKLEDSAMYFCASRVKGPQHFGDGTRLSIL.

The chain couples TRBV6-5 to TRBJ2-7; 8 nucleotides align to TRBD2. Losses at the gene ends were 1 base for V and 5 bases for J; bases not matched to a gene: 7. This CDR3 is built from 15 residues. The germline V gene has CDR1 MNHEY and CDR2 SVGAGI. The CDR3 loop is CASSYLAGGSHEQYF. The CDR3 DNA reads as TGTGCCAGCAGTTACTTGGCGGGAGGTTCTCACGAGCAGTACTTC.

This sequence joins TRBV29-1 and TRBJ2-1; D possibly uses TRBD1 or TRBD2 (6 bases each). The V end was cut by 0 bases, the J end by 4 bases, with 16 bases between. Germline CDR1 SQVTM, CDR2 ANQGSEA. The CDR3 length is 16 residues. The DNA for the CDR3 is TGCAGCGTTGAAGATAAAGGGGGGTCGAGGTACAATGAGCAGTTCTTC. Amino acid sequence: CSVEDKGGSRYNEQFF.

The chain uses TRBV4-1 and TRBJ2-7, with a tentative D call TRBD1 (5 bases). This CDR3 has 15 residues. Trimming stripped 2 bases from V and 1 base from J, with 12 bases between. The germline V gene encodes CDR1 MGHRA and CDR2 YSYEKL. DNA of the CDR3: TGCGCCAGCAGCCAACTGGCCCAGGGATCCTACGAGCAGTACTTC. Translating it yields CASSQLAQGSYEQYF.

The chain uses TRBV18 and TRBJ2-3; D uncertain. CDR1 is KGHSH, CDR2 LQKENI, per germline. The ends were cut back, 0 bases at V and 5 bases at J, with 6 bases in the middle. CDR3 length: 13 residues. CDR3 nucleotide sequence: TGTGCCAGCTCACCACCGGTTTTAGATACGCAGTATTTT. This translates into CASSPPVLDTQYF.

The chain recombines TRBV5-1 with TRBJ1-1; weak D call: TRBD1 (6 bases). Germline V gives CDR1 SGHRS, CDR2 YFSETQ. The CDR3 contains 12 residues. Trimming took off 1 base at V and 6 bases at J, with 7 bases between the two ends. The CDR3 here is CASSLWGPEAFF. CDR3 nucleotides: TGCGCCAGCAGCTTGTGGGGGCCTGAAGCTTTCTTT.

The V gene is TRBV6-1, the J gene TRBJ2-3; D not resolved. CDR3 length: 14 amino acids. Germline CDR1 is MNHNS and CDR2 is SASEGT. Trimming cost V 4 bases and J 4 bases, with 12 bases left between them. CDR3 DNA: TGTGCCAGCAGTGCTCTCGACGGTTCAGATACGCAGTATTTT. Its translation is CASSALDGSDTQYF.

The chain is built from TRBV9 and TRBJ2-1, with D perhaps matching TRBD1 (6 bases). CDR3 length: 13 residues. CDR1 is SGDLS, CDR2 YYNGEE, per germline. Trimming removed 7 bases at V and 3 bases at J, with 11 bases between. In nucleotides, the CDR3 is TGTGCCAGCCGGACAGAGAACTACAATGAGCAGTTCTTC. It specifies CASRTENYNEQFF.

This clone was counted only a few times. The chain carries TRBV11-2 and TRBJ2-1; TRBD2 agrees at 10 bases. The CDR3 runs 14 residues. Trimming removed 5 bases from V and 8 bases from J; junction bases left unmatched: 6. The germline CDR1 and CDR2 sequences are SGHAT and FQNNGV. CDR3 sequence (DNA): TGTGCCAGCAGCCTCAGCGGGAGGGTGGATGAGCAGTTCTTC. Protein: CASSLSGRVDEQFF.

V usage is TRBV5-1 and J usage is TRBJ2-7, with 12 bases that match TRBD1. CDR3 size: 15 residues. Germline-derived CDR1 and CDR2 are SGHRS and YFSETQ. V shed 1 base, J shed 7 bases, and the junction held 6 bases outside the gene matches. The CDR3: CASSLYGTGGWEQYF. For the CDR3, the DNA is TGCGCCAGCAGCTTGTATGGGACAGGGGGCTGGGAGCAGTACTTC.

V and J are TRBV4-3 and TRBJ2-7; TRBD1 matches 9 bases. The ends lost 0 bases at V and 2 bases at J; junction bases unmatched: 5. The CDR3 spans 16 residues. Germline CDR1 reads LGHNA; CDR2 reads YSLEER. DNA of the CDR3: TGCGCCAGCAGCCAAGAGGGGGGGGACAGGGCCTACGAGCAGTACTTC. It is translated as CASSQEGGDRAYEQYF.